This TCR beta chain came from a study of blood T cells in healthy people across ages. Using a J-beta primer mix together with a sample-barcoded 5' primer, a second PCR was run for roughly 6 to 12 cycles. Tagging of each cDNA molecule was performed by a template-switch adaptor with 12 random nucleotides. TCRdb ran MiXCR on the 5' RACE reads and lists one entry per CDR3 protein. The data contain roughly 500,000 distinct CDR3 sequences, 25% to 30% of them singletons. Germline CDR1 MNHEY, CDR2 SVGEGT. Trimming cost V 7 bases and J 0 bases, with 7 bases left between them. This CDR3 has 13 amino acids. The source is a woman aged 70 to 79 in good health. The chain is built from TRBV6-2 or TRBV6-3 and TRBJ2-1; D gene uncertain. Specimen: blood. CDR3 DNA: TGTGCCAGCAACCAGGACTCCTACAATGAGCAGTTCTTC. Translated, it gives CASNQDSYNEQFF.